This is a list of T cell receptor beta chains from one sample in a study of cytomegalovirus exposure and HLA in healthy donors. Repertoires were generated with immunoSEQ multiplex PCR, while TCRdb's copy carries only in-frame clones and drops some. The sample contains under 250,000 clones, about 80% of which appear only once. Sequences were obtained from PBMCs. The receptors come from a male donor in good health and CMV-seronegative. Each CDR3 is given without its conserved first and last residue. The order of the fields is V gene, J gene, CDR3 protein.

V gene: TRBV10-3
J gene: TRBJ2-7
CDR3 protein: AISESTGRDEQY

V gene: TRBV7-8
J gene: TRBJ1-3
CDR3 protein: ASSTPTGGVSGNTIY

V gene: TRBV28
J gene: TRBJ2-5
CDR3 protein: ASSLVRRGQETQY

V gene: TRBV18
J gene: TRBJ2-6
CDR3 protein: ASSPLRLDGANVLT

V gene: TRBV19
J gene: TRBJ2-7
CDR3 protein: ASDGGYSGGYEQY

V gene: TRBV27
J gene: TRBJ2-1
CDR3 protein: ASIPDRREGNNEQF

V gene: TRBV7-9
J gene: TRBJ1-5
CDR3 protein: ASSHGSRGNQPQH

V gene: TRBV10-3
J gene: TRBJ2-7
CDR3 protein: AISEGTGGGY

V gene: TRBV6-5
J gene: TRBJ1-1
CDR3 protein: ASSTPDREAF

V gene: TRBV6-1
J gene: TRBJ2-5
CDR3 protein: ASSPGSSQETQY

V gene: TRBV4-2
J gene: TRBJ2-3
CDR3 protein: ASSQVAQRDSTQY